This TCR beta chain was recovered during a study of blood T cell repertoires in COVID-19. Study at large: COVID-19 samples collected from the United States, Italy and Spain covered acute and convalescent phases.

Categorization into cohorts depended on clinical history that participants reported. Measured with immunoSEQ multiplex PCR; TCRdb has only the in-frame clones, and not every one. The sample records about 380,000 clones, approximately 90% being singletons. The CDR3 covers 13 residues. The germline gives CDR1 SNHLY, CDR2 FYNNEI. The V end lost 3 bases, the J end lost 7 bases, and 10 bases lay between the germline ends. The chain combines TRBV2 with TRBJ1-5, with D possibly being TRBD1 (6 bases). Sequencing input: PBMCs or T cells enriched from blood (not recorded which). The origin of this receptor is a woman younger than 35 who had recovered from COVID-19. The CDR3 is CASSEGAWQPQHF. The CDR3 coding sequence is TGTGCCAGCAGTGAGGGGGCTTGGCAGCCCCAGCATTTT.